This entry features one T cell receptor (beta chain) sequence. Its antigen is unidentified. Trimming left V 0 bases short and J 4 bases short, with 10 bases between. CDR1 MGHRA and CDR2 YSYEKL come from the germline V gene. The CDR3 has 15 amino acids. The source of the sample is a study of T cell responses to AZD1222 COVID-19 vaccine. Profiling relied on immunoSEQ multiplex PCR, and the TCRdb table lists in-frame clones only, not all of them. The sample shows fewer than 250,000 clones, approximately 92% of them seen only once. General study results and limits: Nearly half of spike-specific TCRs reportedly target variant regions that are unmutated in the B.1.351 and B.1.1.7 variants. White British ancestry dominated among donors, who included more females, and clonal diversity was possibly underestimated.

The origin of this receptor is an adult in good health. Material: peripheral blood, obtained on day 0 of AZD1222 vaccination. The rearrangement uses TRBV4-1 and TRBJ1-3; TRBD1 is a possible D gene (5 bases). CDR3 region: CASSQEGTRGNTIYF. The CDR3 region has the DNA TGCGCCAGCAGCCAAGAGGGGACGCGGGGAAACACCATATATTTT.